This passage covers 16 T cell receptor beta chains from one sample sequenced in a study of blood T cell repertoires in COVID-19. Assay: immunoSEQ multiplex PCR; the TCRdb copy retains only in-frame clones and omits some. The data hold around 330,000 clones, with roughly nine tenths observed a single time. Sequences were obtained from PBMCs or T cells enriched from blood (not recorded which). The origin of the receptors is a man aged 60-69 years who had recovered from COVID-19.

CDR3 DNA sequence: TGTGCCAGCAGGCCGGGACAGGGTCCTGGAAACACCATATATTTT. This translates into CASRPGQGPGNTIYF. This chain links TRBV2 with TRBJ1-3, with TRBD1 identical over 9 bases. The germline V gene encodes CDR1 SNHLY and CDR2 FYNNEI. V gave up 6 bases and J gave up 2 bases; unmatched junction bases: 5. The CDR3 has 15 amino acids.

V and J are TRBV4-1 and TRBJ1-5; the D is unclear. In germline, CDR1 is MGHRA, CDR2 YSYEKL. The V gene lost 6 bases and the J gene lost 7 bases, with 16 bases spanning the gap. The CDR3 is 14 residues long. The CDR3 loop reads CASRPGVGKQPQHF. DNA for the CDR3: TGCGCCAGCAGACCCGGGGTGGGGAAGCAGCCCCAGCATTTT.

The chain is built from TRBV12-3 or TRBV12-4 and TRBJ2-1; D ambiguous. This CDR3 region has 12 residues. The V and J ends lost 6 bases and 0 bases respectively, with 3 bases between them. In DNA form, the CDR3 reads TGTGCCAGCAGCAACTCCTACAATGAGCAGTTCTTC. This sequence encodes CASSNSYNEQFF.

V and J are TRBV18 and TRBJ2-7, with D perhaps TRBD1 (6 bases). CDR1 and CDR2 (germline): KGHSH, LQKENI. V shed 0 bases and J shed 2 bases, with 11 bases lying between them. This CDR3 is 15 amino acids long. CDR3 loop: CASSPPGRGAYEQYF. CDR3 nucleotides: TGTGCCAGCTCACCACCGGGCAGGGGAGCCTACGAGCAGTACTTC.

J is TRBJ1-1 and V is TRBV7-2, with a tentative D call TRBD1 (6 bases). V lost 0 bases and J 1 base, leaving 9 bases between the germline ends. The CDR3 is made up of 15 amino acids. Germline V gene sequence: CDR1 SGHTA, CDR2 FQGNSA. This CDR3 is CASSLANRANTEAFF. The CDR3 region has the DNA TGTGCCAGCAGCTTAGCGAACAGGGCGAACACTGAAGCTTTCTTT.

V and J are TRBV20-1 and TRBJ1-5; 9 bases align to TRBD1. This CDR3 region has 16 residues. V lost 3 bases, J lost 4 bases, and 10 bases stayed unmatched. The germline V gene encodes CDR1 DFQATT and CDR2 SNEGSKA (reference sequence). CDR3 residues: CSASLGPGQGNQPQHF. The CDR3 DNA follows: TGCAGTGCTAGTCTCGGTCCGGGACAGGGAAATCAGCCCCAGCATTTT.

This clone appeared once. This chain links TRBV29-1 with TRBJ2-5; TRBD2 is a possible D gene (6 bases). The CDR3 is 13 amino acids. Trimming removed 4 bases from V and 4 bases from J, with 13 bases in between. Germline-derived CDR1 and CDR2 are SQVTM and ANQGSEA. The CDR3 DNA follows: TGCAGCGTTGGGAGGGGAGGTGGAGAGACCCAGTACTTC. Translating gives CSVGRGGGETQYF. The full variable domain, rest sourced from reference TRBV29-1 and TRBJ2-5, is SAVISQKPSRDICQRGTSLTIQCQVDSQVTMMFWYRQQPGQSLTLIATANQGSEATYESGFVIDKFPISRPNLTFSTLTVSNMSPEDSSIYLCSVGRGGGETQYFGPGTRLLVL.

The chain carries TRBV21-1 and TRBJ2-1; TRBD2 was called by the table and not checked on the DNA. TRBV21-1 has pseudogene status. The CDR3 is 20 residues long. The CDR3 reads CASSKGLRLAARGLYNEQFF. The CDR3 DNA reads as TGTGCCAGCAGCAAGGGGTTGAGACTAGCCGCAAGAGGACTCTACAATGAGCAGTTCTTC.

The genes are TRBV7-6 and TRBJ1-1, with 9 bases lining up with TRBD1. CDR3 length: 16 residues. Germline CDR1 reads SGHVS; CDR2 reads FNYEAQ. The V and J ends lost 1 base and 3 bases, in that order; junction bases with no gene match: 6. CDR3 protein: CASSLVGQGSYTEAFF. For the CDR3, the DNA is TGTGCCAGCAGCTTAGTAGGACAGGGGTCCTACACTGAAGCTTTCTTT.

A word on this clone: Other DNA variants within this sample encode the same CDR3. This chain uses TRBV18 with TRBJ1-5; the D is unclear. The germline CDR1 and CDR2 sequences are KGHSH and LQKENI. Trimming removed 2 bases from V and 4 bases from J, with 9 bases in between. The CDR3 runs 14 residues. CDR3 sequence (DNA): TGTGCCAGCTCACCAACGGGAGGGAATCAGCCCCAGCATTTT. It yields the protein CASSPTGGNQPQHF.

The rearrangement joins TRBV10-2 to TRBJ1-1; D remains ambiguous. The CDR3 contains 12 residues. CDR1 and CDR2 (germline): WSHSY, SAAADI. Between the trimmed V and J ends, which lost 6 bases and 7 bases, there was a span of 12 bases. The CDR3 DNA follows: TGCGCCAGCAGCTTAACAGAAGTTGAAGCTTTCTTT. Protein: CASSLTEVEAFF.

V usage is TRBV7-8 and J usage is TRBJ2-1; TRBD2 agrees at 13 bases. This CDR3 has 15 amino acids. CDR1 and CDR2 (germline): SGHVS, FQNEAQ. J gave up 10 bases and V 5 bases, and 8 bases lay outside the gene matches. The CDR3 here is CASSVRTSGSVEQFF. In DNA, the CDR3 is TGTGCCAGCAGCGTACGGACTAGCGGGAGCGTGGAGCAGTTCTTC.

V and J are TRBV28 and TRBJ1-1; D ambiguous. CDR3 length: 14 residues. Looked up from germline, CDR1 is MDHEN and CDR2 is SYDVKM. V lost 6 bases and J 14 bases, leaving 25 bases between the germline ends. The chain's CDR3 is CASRKDLRRGGWFF. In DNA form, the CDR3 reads TGTGCCAGCAGGAAAGATTTACGACGAGGAGGTTGGTTCTTT.

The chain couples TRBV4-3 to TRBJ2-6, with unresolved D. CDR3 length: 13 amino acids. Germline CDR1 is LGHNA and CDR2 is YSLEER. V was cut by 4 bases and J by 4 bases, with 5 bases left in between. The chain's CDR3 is CASSRAGANVLTF. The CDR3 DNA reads TGCGCCAGCAGCCGGGCGGGGGCCAACGTCCTGACTTTC.

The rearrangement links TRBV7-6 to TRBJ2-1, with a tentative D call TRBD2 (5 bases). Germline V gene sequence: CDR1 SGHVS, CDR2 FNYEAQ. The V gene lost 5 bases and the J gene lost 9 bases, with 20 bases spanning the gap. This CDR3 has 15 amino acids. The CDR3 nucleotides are TGTGCCAGCAGCCCCACCGGGGTAGAAACAGCTGAGCAGTTCTTC. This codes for CASSPTGVETAEQFF.

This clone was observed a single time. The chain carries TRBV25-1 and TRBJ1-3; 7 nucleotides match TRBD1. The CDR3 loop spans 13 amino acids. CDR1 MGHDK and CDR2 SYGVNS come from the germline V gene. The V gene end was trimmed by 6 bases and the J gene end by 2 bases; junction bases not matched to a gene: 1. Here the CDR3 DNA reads TGTGCCAGCAGAACAGGGGCTGGAAACACCATATATTTT. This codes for CASRTGAGNTIYF.